Listed below are T cell receptor beta chains from one sample, sequenced in a study of blood T cell repertoires in COVID-19. The assay was immunoSEQ multiplex PCR, and TCRdb's table has in-frame clones only and misses some. The sample has around 110,000 clones, just over 90% seen once. Input material: peripheral blood. The receptors here all came from a human donor with active COVID-19. The donor label of this sample is uncertain. Each CDR3 is given with its conserved first and last residue. D genes are given only for firm matches. Clone size is stated in some rows and not others, as once, few, many or a class when expanded.

clone_size j_call d_call v_call cdr3_aa cdr3_nt
- TRBJ2-7 TRBD2 TRBV18 CASSPSGGADEQYF TGTGCCAGCTCACCTAGCGGGGGGGCGGACGAGCAGTACTTC
- TRBJ2-7 TRBD2 TRBV5-1 CASSQSGGAYEQYF TGCGCCAGCAGCCAGAGCGGGGGGGCTTACGAGCAGTACTTC
- TRBJ2-5 TRBD1 TRBV20-1 CSAGEGARETQYF TGCAGTGCTGGTGAGGGGGCTAGGGAGACCCAGTACTTC
- TRBJ1-2 TRBD1 TRBV2 CASGADRAYGYTF TGTGCCAGCGGGGCAGACAGGGCTTACGGCTACACCTTC
- TRBJ2-7 - TRBV15 CATSRDGTPAGEQYF TGTGCCACCAGCAGGGACGGGACTCCTGCTGGCGAGCAGTACTTC
- TRBJ1-5 TRBD1 TRBV19 CASSDRESQPQHF TGTGCCAGTAGTGACAGGGAAAGTCAGCCCCAGCATTTT
- TRBJ2-5 - TRBV7-6 CASSLSGIGETQYF TGTGCCAGCAGCTTGTCAGGAATTGGGGAGACCCAGTACTTC
- TRBJ2-1 TRBD2 TRBV4-2 CASSQEFASGGMHEQFF TGTGCCAGCAGCCAAGAATTCGCTAGCGGGGGGATGCATGAGCAGTTCTTC
- TRBJ2-1 TRBD1 TRBV12-3/TRBV12-4 CASRTGVGEQFF TGTGCCAGCAGGACAGGGGTCGGGGAGCAGTTCTTC
- TRBJ1-4 - TRBV6-5 CASSYSGRVYEKLFF TGTGCCAGCAGTTACTCGGGCAGGGTCTACGAAAAACTGTTTTTT
once TRBJ2-7 TRBD2 TRBV5-1 CASSLDLGAGALGYEQYF TGCGCCAGCAGCTTGGACCTAGGAGCGGGGGCGCTCGGGTACGAGCAGTACTTC
- TRBJ1-1 TRBD1 TRBV29-1 CSVERTGVNTEAFF TGCAGCGTTGAACGGACAGGGGTGAACACTGAAGCTTTCTTT
- TRBJ1-1 - TRBV6-6 CASSYSRVTEAFF TGTGCCAGCAGTTACTCCAGGGTGACTGAAGCTTTCTTT
- TRBJ1-2 - TRBV18 CASSPEGYGYTF TGTGCCAGCTCACCGGAGGGGTATGGCTACACCTTC
- TRBJ2-3 - TRBV7-8 CASSLARVADTQYF TGTGCCAGCAGCTTAGCCAGGGTAGCAGATACGCAGTATTTT
- TRBJ2-1 TRBD2 TRBV6-4 CASSGLAGYEQFF TGTGCCAGCAGTGGACTAGCGGGGTATGAGCAGTTCTTC
- TRBJ2-1 TRBD1 TRBV5-6 CASSPTQGAGEQFF TGTGCCAGCAGCCCAACACAGGGGGCCGGTGAGCAGTTCTTC
- TRBJ2-1 TRBD2 TRBV10-1 CASSEMLAGATLHEQFF TGCGCCAGCAGTGAAATGCTAGCGGGGGCCACTCTGCATGAGCAGTTCTTC
- TRBJ1-2 - TRBV5-4 CASSLERQGSGYTF TGTGCCAGCAGCTTGGAAAGGCAGGGCAGTGGCTACACCTTC
- TRBJ1-5 - TRBV6-2/TRBV6-3 CASSYVEVVGDQPQHF TGTGCCAGCAGTTACGTGGAGGTCGTAGGAGATCAGCCCCAGCATTTT
- TRBJ2-3 TRBD2 TRBV5-6 CASSSLFGRVSTDTQYF TGTGCCAGCAGCTCCTTATTTGGGAGGGTTAGCACAGATACGCAGTATTTT
once TRBJ2-7 - TRBV5-1 CATFREPLSSYEQYF TGCGCAACCTTTCGGGAACCGCTAAGCTCCTACGAGCAGTACTTC
- TRBJ1-1 TRBD1 TRBV2 CASRTGGYTEAFF TGTGCCAGCAGGACAGGGGGCTACACTGAAGCTTTCTTT
- TRBJ1-5 TRBD1 TRBV6-4 CARTEWDRLNQPQHF TGTGCCAGAACTGAATGGGACAGACTGAATCAGCCCCAGCATTTT
few TRBJ2-1 - TRBV5-5 CASSLGLGGAIPYNEQFF TGTGCCAGCAGCTTGGGCCTAGGGGGGGCGATACCCTACAATGAGCAGTTCTTC
- TRBJ1-2 TRBD1 TRBV4-3 CASSQDVPGGEGTNYGYTF TGCGCCAGCAGCCAAGACGTCCCAGGGGGCGAGGGGACTAACTATGGCTACACCTTC
- TRBJ1-5 TRBD1 TRBV2 CASSKQGNSNQPQHF TGTGCCAGCAGTAAACAGGGGAATAGCAATCAGCCCCAGCATTTT
- TRBJ2-4 TRBD2 TRBV27 CASSPRTSGGPTIAKNIQYF TGTGCCAGCAGTCCACGGACTAGCGGGGGGCCTACGATAGCCAAAAACATTCAGTACTTC
once TRBJ2-5 - TRBV5-6 CASSLRRGEETQYF TGTGCCAGCAGCTTGCGCCGGGGAGAAGAGACCCAGTACTTC
- TRBJ2-7 - TRBV12-3/TRBV12-4 CASTLGREQYF TGTGCCAGCACCCTTGGGAGGGAGCAGTACTTC
- TRBJ1-2 TRBD1 TRBV4-1 CASSQDEGACNFNGYTF TGCGCCAGCAGCCAAGATGAGGGGGCTTGTAATTTTAATGGCTACACCTTC
few TRBJ1-6 TRBD1 TRBV3-1/TRBV3-2 CASSRRTGGSYNSPLHF TGTGCCAGCAGCCGCCGGACAGGGGGCTCCTATAATTCACCCCTCCACTTT
- TRBJ1-3 - TRBV7-2 CASSPHRTSSGNTIYF TGTGCCAGCAGCCCTCACAGGACTAGCTCTGGAAACACCATATATTTT
- TRBJ2-1 TRBD1 TRBV19 CASSGQGGSYNEQFF TGTGCCAGTAGCGGACAGGGGGGGTCCTACAATGAGCAGTTCTTC
- TRBJ1-5 TRBD1 TRBV6-2/TRBV6-3 CASSYDRDQPQHF TGTGCCAGCAGTTATGACAGGGATCAGCCCCAGCATTTT
- TRBJ2-3 - TRBV24-1 CAAAGGTDTQYF TGTGCCGCAGCGGGCGGCACAGATACGCAGTATTTT
few TRBJ1-1 - TRBV3-1/TRBV3-2 CASSARRGTRNTEAFF TGTGCCAGCAGCGCTCGAAGGGGGACACGTAACACTGAAGCTTTCTTT
- TRBJ1-3 - TRBV6-6 CARSIPGIPAGNTIYF TGTGCCCGATCGATCCCGGGGATCCCGGCTGGAAACACCATATATTTT
- TRBJ1-2 - TRBV15 CATSRGVGEAYGYTF TGTGCCACCAGCAGAGGGGTGGGGGAGGCCTATGGCTACACCTTC
- TRBJ1-5 - TRBV18 CASSASSNQPQHF TGTGCCAGCTCCGCCAGTAGCAATCAGCCCCAGCATTTT
- TRBJ2-7 - TRBV2 CASSEFNEQYF TGTGCCAGCAGTGAATTCAACGAGCAGTACTTC
- TRBJ1-5 TRBD1 TRBV29-1 CSVRQGENQPQHF TGCAGCGTGCGACAGGGTGAGAATCAGCCCCAGCATTTT
once TRBJ1-1 TRBD1 TRBV7-2 CASRWDSRMNTEAFF TGTGCCAGCAGGTGGGACAGCCGCATGAACACTGAAGCTTTCTTT
- TRBJ1-4 TRBD1 TRBV7-2 CASSLALTGGRLFF TGTGCCAGCAGCTTAGCGCTTACAGGGGGCCGGCTGTTTTTT
few TRBJ1-3 - TRBV5-8 CASSPWTGNTIYF TGTGCCAGCAGCCCCTGGACAGGAAACACCATATATTTT
- TRBJ1-1 TRBD1 TRBV5-1 CASSYIGTGGRTEAFF TGCGCCAGCAGCTACATCGGGACAGGGGGTCGCACTGAAGCTTTCTTT
- TRBJ2-7 TRBD2 TRBV4-1 CASSQVGGRTYEQYF TGCGCCAGCAGCCAAGTGGGCGGGAGGACCTACGAGCAGTACTTC
once TRBJ1-5 TRBD1 TRBV19 CASSIVLGQHNQPQHF TGTGCCAGTAGTATAGTCTTGGGACAGCATAATCAGCCCCAGCATTTT
- TRBJ1-5 - TRBV4-1 CASSQGGSLNQPQHF TGCGCCAGCAGCCAAGGGGGCAGCCTCAATCAGCCCCAGCATTTT
- TRBJ2-1 - TRBV19 CASSMGPGLYNEQFF TGTGCCAGTAGTATGGGCCCAGGCCTCTACAATGAGCAGTTCTTC
- TRBJ2-5 - TRBV7-2 CASSLRGYGETQYF TGTGCCAGCAGCTTACGGGGTTACGGAGAGACCCAGTACTTC
- TRBJ1-4 TRBD1 TRBV2 CAVSPPGQGAEKLFF TGTGCCGTTTCGCCACCGGGACAGGGAGCCGAAAAACTGTTTTTT
- TRBJ1-5 - TRBV4-1 CASSQGLRVIQPQHF TGCGCCAGCAGCCAAGGTCTCAGGGTGATTCAGCCCCAGCATTTT
- TRBJ1-4 - TRBV15 CATRHYTTNEKLFF TGTGCCACCCGCCACTACACAACTAATGAAAAACTGTTTTTT
- TRBJ1-2 TRBD1 TRBV6-5 CASSLGGPVNYGYTF TGTGCCAGCAGCCTAGGGGGCCCGGTTAACTATGGCTACACCTTC
- TRBJ1-2 TRBD1 TRBV24-1 CATTKGGPGYTF TGTGCCACCACAAAAGGGGGCCCTGGCTACACCTTC